This T cell receptor beta chain was recovered during a study of blood T cell repertoires in COVID-19. Overall study context: COVID-19 samples from acute and convalescent phases originated in the United States, Italy and Spain.

This CDR3 is built from 15 residues. The V end lost 6 bases, the J end lost 2 bases, and 14 bases lay between the germline ends. The V gene's germline CDR1 is MNHEY and CDR2 SMNVEV (reference sequence). TCRdb's table, derived via immunoSEQ multiplex PCR, lists solely in-frame clones and lacks some. The sample contains around 60,000 clones, around 89% of which appear only once. It was during active infection that Seattle patients were enrolled and then longitudinally followed. Sequenced input: peripheral blood. The chain employs TRBV27 and TRBJ1-5; no firm D call. The clonotype comes from a woman aged 60 to 75 with COVID-19, enrolled during active disease. The CDR3 region has the DNA TGTGCCAGCAGCCCGTGGGGAGGTGGCAATCAGCCCCAGCATTTT. Translated: CASSPWGGGNQPQHF.